The source of this TCR beta chain is a study of blood T cell repertoires in COVID-19. Across the whole study: Acute and convalescent COVID-19 specimens originated in the United States, Italy and Spain. Sample material is recorded as cDNA or gDNA derived from T cells, B-cell-depleted T cells, or PBMCs.

CDR3 length: 12 residues. Germline V CDR1 and CDR2: SGHNT, YYREEE (reference sequence). Trimming took off 3 bases at V and 4 bases at J, with 6 bases between the two ends. Libraries were prepared by immunoSEQ multiplex PCR; TCRdb keeps only in-frame clonotypes and omits some of them. The table lists 150,000 to 200,000 clones, around 87% of them singletons. This clonotype was obtained from a man younger than 35 with acute or convalescent COVID-19. The specimen was peripheral blood. J is TRBJ2-3 and V is TRBV5-4; D gene unclear. This CDR3 is CASSSPSDTQYF. CDR3 bases: TGTGCCAGCAGCTCCCCCTCAGATACGCAGTATTTT.